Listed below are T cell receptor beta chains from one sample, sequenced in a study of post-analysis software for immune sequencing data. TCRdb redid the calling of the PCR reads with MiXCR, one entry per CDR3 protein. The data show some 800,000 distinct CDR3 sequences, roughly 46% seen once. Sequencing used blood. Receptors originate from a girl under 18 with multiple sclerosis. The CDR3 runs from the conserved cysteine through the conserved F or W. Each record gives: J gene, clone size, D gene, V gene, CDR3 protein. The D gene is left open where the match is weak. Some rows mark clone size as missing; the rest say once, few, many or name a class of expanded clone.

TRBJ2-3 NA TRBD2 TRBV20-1 CSASDGRETVPADTQYF
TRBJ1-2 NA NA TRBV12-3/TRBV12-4 CASSLSSYGYTF
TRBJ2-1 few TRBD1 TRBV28 CASSPPGQGANEQFF
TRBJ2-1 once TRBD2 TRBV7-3 CASSLQPSGRSGNEQFF
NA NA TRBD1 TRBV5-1 CASSLVGQGSSYEQYF
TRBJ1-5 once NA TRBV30 CAWSVRGAGRPQHF
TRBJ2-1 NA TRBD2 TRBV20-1 CSVRRVPGTSGPNNEQFF
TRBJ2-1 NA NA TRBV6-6 CASSYAPQGRGDEQFF
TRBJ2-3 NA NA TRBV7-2 CASRSLAGTDTQYF
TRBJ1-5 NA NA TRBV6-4 CASSDSVNQPQHF
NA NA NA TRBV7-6 CASSLDPVSNEQYF
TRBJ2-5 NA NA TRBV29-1 CSVVGSAAETQYF
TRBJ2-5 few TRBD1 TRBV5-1 CASSPTGTGGPNYQETQYF
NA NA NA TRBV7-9 CAGRGAGEQYF
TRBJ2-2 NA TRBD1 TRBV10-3 CAISASGVGQANTGELFF
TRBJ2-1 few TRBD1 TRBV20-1 CSARDRDRDNEQFF
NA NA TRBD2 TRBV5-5 CASSLGLAGAGRGEQYF
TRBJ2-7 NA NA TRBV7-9 CASSSLGPIEQYF
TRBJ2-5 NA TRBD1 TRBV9 CASSVGQGARETQYF
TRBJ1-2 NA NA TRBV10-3 CASLGGQGSIYGYTF
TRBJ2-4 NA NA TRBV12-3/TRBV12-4 CASSFGGAENIQYF
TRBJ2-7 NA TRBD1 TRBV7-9 CASSFGTGGFEQYF
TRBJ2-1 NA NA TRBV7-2 CASSLVVGRSLDEQFF
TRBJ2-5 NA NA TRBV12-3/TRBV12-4 CASSMVNGQYF
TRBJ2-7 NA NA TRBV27 CASSPIGERAYEQYF
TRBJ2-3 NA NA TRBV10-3 CAISEGGGRSDTQYF
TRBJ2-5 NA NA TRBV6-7 CASSYQTQGREQYF
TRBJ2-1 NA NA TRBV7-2 CASSLGTRAGQFF
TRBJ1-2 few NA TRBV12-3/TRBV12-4 CASSVGPGNYGYTF
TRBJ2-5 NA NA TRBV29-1 CSARQTQETQYF
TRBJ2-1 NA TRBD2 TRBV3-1 CASSTGTSGSSEQFF
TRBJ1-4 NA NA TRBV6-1 CASNDDGAAGEKLFF
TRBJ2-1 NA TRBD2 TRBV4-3 CASSQELAGGFEQFF
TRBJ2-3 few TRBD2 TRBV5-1 CASSLGLAGGEDTQYF
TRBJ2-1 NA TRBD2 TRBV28 CASSWEGTSGSHEQFF
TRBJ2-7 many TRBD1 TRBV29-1 CSVLTGTGGYEQYF
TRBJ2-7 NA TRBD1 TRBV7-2 CASSWGTVVDQYF